The clone carrying this T cell receptor beta chain showed up just once. This record comes from a study of shared clonotypes between healthy human individuals. The table came from immunoSEQ multiplex PCR; TCRdb's copy has only in-frame clones and leaves some out. The table includes over 2 million clones, around 93% detected once. This CDR3 has 14 amino acids. V lost 3 bases and J 6 bases, leaving 11 bases between the germline ends. Germline V gives CDR1 ENHRY, CDR2 SYGVKD. Material: naive CD4+ T cells from PBMCs. The subset is: CD45RA+ positively selected. This receptor was obtained from a man aged 18 to 35 in good health. Some clones in this sample may be carry-over from other donors' samples. The chain recombines TRBV10-3 with TRBJ2-2; D call uncertain. The CDR3 loop reads CAISDPFGPGELFF. The CDR3 nucleotides read TGTGCCATCAGTGACCCTTTCGGGCCCGGGGAGCTGTTTTTT.